This paragraph covers one TCR beta chain sequence. This record belongs to a study of T cell changes during pregnancy in multiple sclerosis. The table came from immunoSEQ multiplex PCR; TCRdb's copy has only in-frame clones and leaves some out. This sample has around 72,000 clones; 75% to 95% occur once, and the top ten carry 0.7%. The CDR3 is 15 residues long. V shed 8 bases, J shed 2 bases, and the junction held 8 bases outside the gene matches. CDR1 and CDR2 (germline): SGHTA, FQGNSA. The TCR comes from a female donor in good health, enrolled as a control in a pregnancy study. The sample in question was peripheral blood, obtained in the third trimester of pregnancy. The chain joins TRBV7-2 to TRBJ2-2; 7 nucleotides agree with TRBD2. The CDR3 sequence is CASGELAVNTGELFF. CDR3 DNA sequence: TGTGCCAGCGGAGAGCTAGCGGTAAACACCGGGGAGCTGTTTTTT.